Listed below are T cell receptor beta chains from one sample, sequenced in a study of blood T cell repertoires in COVID-19. Generated by immunoSEQ multiplex PCR, the TCRdb table keeps only in-frame clones and is missing some. Found here are around 150,000 clones, 75% to 80% of them singletons; the top ten hold approximately 13%. Input material: peripheral blood. The source of these receptors is an elderly woman with acute or convalescent COVID-19. The CDR3 runs from the conserved cysteine through the conserved F or W. Each record gives: clone size, D gene, V gene, J gene, CDR3 protein, CDR3 DNA. A D gene is named only where the DNA matches it firmly. Rows give clone size only sometimes, using once, few, many, or a class for an expanded clone.

NA,TRBD2,TRBV5-1,TRBJ2-1,CASRRLAGGPQEQFF,TGCGCCAGCAGGCGACTAGCGGGAGGACCCCAGGAGCAGTTCTTC
NA,TRBD1,TRBV7-9,TRBJ1-1,CASSLALGDRVAFF,TGTGCCAGCAGCCTAGCCCTGGGGGACAGGGTGGCTTTCTTT
NA,NA,TRBV19,TRBJ2-7,CATQMGQGRAYEQYF,TGTGCCACTCAGATGGGACAAGGAAGGGCATACGAGCAGTACTTC
NA,TRBD1,TRBV19,TRBJ1-6,CASRFGTGSNSPLHF,TGTGCCAGTAGATTCGGGACAGGGAGTAATTCACCCCTCCACTTT
NA,NA,TRBV30,TRBJ1-4,CAWGVGTTNEKLFF,TGTGCCTGGGGTGTAGGGACAACGAATGAAAAACTGTTTTTT
NA,TRBD1,TRBV5-1,TRBJ2-1,CASSSHRGHEQFF,TGCGCCAGCAGCTCTCACAGGGGCCATGAGCAGTTCTTC
few,NA,TRBV7-2,TRBJ1-1,CASSRIPEFGEAFF,TGTGCCAGCAGCCGGATTCCCGAGTTCGGGGAAGCTTTCTTT
NA,TRBD2,TRBV6-1,TRBJ2-7,CASSARTSGGASSYEQYF,TGTGCCAGCAGTGCGAGGACTAGCGGGGGCGCGAGCTCCTACGAGCAGTACTTC
NA,NA,TRBV15,TRBJ2-1,CATGRWTTRGDEQFF,TGTGCCACCGGGCGATGGACTACTCGTGGCGATGAGCAGTTCTTC
NA,TRBD1,TRBV7-8,TRBJ1-3,CASSDGTGGGNTIYF,TGTGCCAGCAGCGACGGGACAGGGGGTGGAAACACCATATATTTT
NA,TRBD1,TRBV2,TRBJ1-2,CASRTGQGATGYTF,TGTGCCAGCAGAACCGGACAGGGGGCTACAGGCTACACCTTC
once,NA,TRBV18,TRBJ2-3,CASSPAQGGLDTQYF,TGTGCCAGCTCACCAGCACAGGGCGGTTTAGATACGCAGTATTTT
NA,TRBD2,TRBV5-1,TRBJ2-1,CASSLPTSDNEQFF,TGCGCCAGCAGCCTCCCTACTAGCGACAATGAGCAGTTCTTC
once,NA,TRBV30,TRBJ2-7,CAYSETMSSYEQYF,TGTGCCTACTCAGAGACTATGAGCTCCTACGAGCAGTACTTC
NA,NA,TRBV18,TRBJ2-4,CASEGGAENIQYF,TGTGCCAGCGAGGGGGGGGCTGAAAACATTCAGTACTTC
NA,NA,TRBV10-3,TRBJ2-1,CAISESPEGEQFF,TGTGCCATCAGTGAGTCGCCGGAGGGTGAGCAGTTCTTC